This TCR beta chain emerged from a study of identical twins. Regarding the study as a whole: Out-of-frame alpha sequences common to twins exhibited a surplus of low generation probability. Zero-insertion analyses might be partly confounded by invariant T cells like MAIT and iNKT.

Donors were all healthy Caucasians. The germline V gene has CDR1 SGHDN and CDR2 FVKESK. The CDR3 is 13 amino acids. V was pared by 0 bases and J by 2 bases, with 4 bases between. With respect to this clonotype: The antigen remains unidentified.

TCRdb re-analysed the 5' RACE reads in MiXCR, keeping a single row per CDR3 protein. This sample has roughly 720,000 distinct CDR3 sequences, with roughly 20% found just once. A further study also used this sample, focusing on T cells expressing NK-cell markers. From that paper: With respect to HCMV, seven of the eight sequenced donors were seropositive, and one was seronegative.

Sequencing used PBMCs. The rearrangement joins TRBV14 to TRBJ2-5; D is ambiguous. This TCR came from a woman aged 18-29 years in good health. DNA of the CDR3: TGTGCCAGCAGCCAAGACCTACAAGAGACCCAGTACTTC. Amino acid sequence: CASSQDLQETQYF.